This T cell receptor (beta chain) was captured in a study of cytomegalovirus exposure and HLA in healthy donors. Findings of the study overall: Previous analysis showed most TCR beta V segments were productive about 90% or about 30% of the time. Using the classifier, cytomegalovirus status was reportedly diagnosed with high specificity and sensitivity.

Comments on this clone: Its antigen remains unidentified.

Donors sampled were nominally healthy, though unrecorded immune exposures were likely. Primers: 60 Vbeta forward and 13 Jbeta reverse. Assay: immunoSEQ multiplex PCR; the TCRdb copy retains only in-frame clones and omits some. The table has 200,000 to 250,000 clones, approximately 80% seen once. The sample taken for sequencing was PBMCs. The sequence derives from a boy aged 2 to 9 in good health and CMV-seronegative.

Written as DNA, the CDR3 is TGCAGCGTTGGCTGGACAGTTGAAGGGGACAATGAGCAGTTCTTC. It yields the protein CSVGWTVEGDNEQFF. This sequence joins TRBV29-1 and TRBJ2-1; maybe TRBD1 (6 bases). The germline V gene encodes CDR1 SQVTM and CDR2 ANQGSEA. V was shortened by 4 bases and J by 5 bases, with 18 bases between the two germline ends. The CDR3 contains 15 residues.